This entry is about one T cell receptor beta chain. Participants spanned ages roughly 18 to 95 years and resided in 20 to 30 US areas. In the original processing: The authors estimated nucleated cell counts from reference gene primer amplification. The method was immunoSEQ multiplex PCR; TCRdb's version includes in-frame clones alone and lacks a portion of them. Clone size and V and J calls were adopted from that table, with D and trimming inferred from the DNA. This sample has approximately 470,000 clones, with 87% found just once. The sample comes from a study of blood T cell repertoires in COVID-19. Study details: Sites in the United States, Italy and Spain provided acute and convalescent COVID-19 samples.

The CDR3 sequence is 14 residues long. CDR1 is MDHEN and CDR2 is SYDVKM in the germline V gene. V lost 6 bases and J 4 bases, leaving 12 bases between the germline ends. The chain uses TRBV28 and TRBJ1-4; TRBD1 might be the D (6 bases). This TCR was sampled from a woman aged 18-29 years who had recovered from COVID-19. The sample comprised PBMCs or T cells enriched from blood (not recorded which). CDR3 coding DNA: TGTGCCAGCAGCCCGGGACACTTTAATGAAAAACTGTTTTTT. Amino acid sequence: CASSPGHFNEKLFF.